Below, one TCR beta chain is given with its context. Treatment: around 19 received Ad26.COV2.S at low or high dose, single or two shots; 5 received placebo; per-sample allocation not given. Sampling was done on day 63 after the first vaccine or placebo injection. Produced via immunoSEQ multiplex PCR; TCRdb's table is partial and in-frame only. The top ten hold around 1.8% of the sample, which has around 500,000 clones, nearly 90% seen once. This sample was taken from a study of Ad26.COV2.S vaccination and SARS-CoV-2 variants. The sequence was collected from a person between 18 and 65 years old who received the Ad26.COV2.S COVID-19 vaccine or a placebo. The source was peripheral blood, collected in a trial of Ad26.COV2.S vaccine versus placebo.

CDR3 in amino acids: CASSLSTSHTQYF. DNA for the CDR3: TGTGCCAGCAGCTTAAGTACTAGCCATACGCAGTATTTT. The chain is built from TRBV7-3 and TRBJ2-3, with a weak D call TRBD2 (6 bases). Germline assignment: CDR1 SGHTA and CDR2 FQGTGA. The CDR3 sequence is 13 residues long. V lost 1 base and J 7 bases, leaving 9 bases between the germline ends.